A selection of T cell receptor beta chains follows, all from one sample in a study of blood T cell repertoires in COVID-19. Libraries were prepared by immunoSEQ multiplex PCR; TCRdb keeps only in-frame clonotypes and omits some of them. The sample has over 65,000 clones; around 86% are singletons. The source material was peripheral blood. The receptors come from a man aged 30 to 39 with acute or convalescent COVID-19. Both conserved end residues are trimmed from each CDR3.

v_call	j_call	cdr3_aa
TRBV11-2	TRBJ2-2	ASIRGHTGELF
TRBV12-3/TRBV12-4	TRBJ2-5	ASSSQRTQY
TRBV19	TRBJ2-7	ASSRPDIDEQY
TRBV5-1	TRBJ2-7	ASSLGIGQGGEQY
TRBV3-1/TRBV3-2	TRBJ2-1	ASSPNSATLSYNEQF
TRBV5-1	TRBJ1-1	ASSFRAPNTEAF
TRBV19	TRBJ2-1	ASSMLEGADEQF
TRBV19	TRBJ1-1	ASRYSSTGLNYEAF
TRBV7-9	TRBJ2-7	ASRPVLAGDYEQY
TRBV18	TRBJ1-2	ASSSGTAYGYT
TRBV3-1/TRBV3-2	TRBJ1-2	ASSQDRGATGYT
TRBV18	TRBJ2-7	ASSPLAGVRTYEQY
TRBV11-1	TRBJ2-7	ASSAPGQAIYEQY
TRBV5-3	TRBJ2-7	ARSFTDRDYEQY
TRBV2	TRBJ2-1	ASRNRVYNEQF
TRBV12-2	TRBJ1-6	ASRLASGGPPLH
TRBV28	TRBJ1-1	ASSSQGNTEAF
TRBV27	TRBJ2-7	ASSPGRAYEQY
TRBV2	TRBJ2-4	ASNPGTFAKNIQY
TRBV5-6	TRBJ2-1	ASSLAASGLAREQF
TRBV28	TRBJ1-1	ASSPSLIRESEAF
TRBV7-2	TRBJ1-5	ASSLQGQGQPQH
TRBV30	TRBJ1-2	AWSIAGRATYGYT
TRBV19	TRBJ2-3	ASSTRGTSMSTDTQY
TRBV21-1	TRBJ1-4	ASGGVTTNEKLF
TRBV15	TRBJ2-1	ATRVYNEQF
TRBV6-5	TRBJ2-7	ASGARWGEQY
TRBV2	TRBJ1-1	ATHRRGMNTEAF
TRBV5-1	TRBJ2-2	ASSADRFPTGELF
TRBV15	TRBJ2-7	ATSQGYEQY
TRBV27	TRBJ2-1	ASSLSQGPYNEQF
TRBV28	TRBJ1-2	ASSLSVTYGYT
TRBV7-3	TRBJ2-2	ASSKYTGLSTGELF
TRBV9	TRBJ2-1	ASSVGQGARGRDEQF
TRBV28	TRBJ1-2	ASSSTGGNT
TRBV15	TRBJ2-5	ATSRAGREGTQY
TRBV7-2	TRBJ1-6	ASSPGIYNSPLH
TRBV3-1/TRBV3-2	TRBJ1-1	ASSHVTGEGAF
TRBV6-5	TRBJ2-2	ASSLRLAPGELF
TRBV9	TRBJ2-3	ASSATGQGRGTQY
TRBV7-2	TRBJ2-7	ASSDATGSYEQY
TRBV4-1	TRBJ1-2	ASSQSTGDPGYT
TRBV19	TRBJ2-2	ASSMNRGRDTGELF
TRBV7-3	TRBJ2-1	ASSLFHSSYNEQF
TRBV2	TRBJ2-5	ASSVGETQY
TRBV6-1	TRBJ2-7	ASSDPKAGRSYEQY
TRBV28	TRBJ1-2	ASSLGGGAYGYT